This passage covers 16 T cell receptor beta chains from one sample sequenced in a study of T cell repertoires in aging, cancer and after chemotherapy (dated by TCRdb to the late 2010s). Genomic DNA extracted from peripheral blood, rather than sorted cells or RNA, was used as the source for amplification of TCR beta rearrangements. The sequencing machine was an Illumina MiSeq. Rearranged TRB sequences spanning V, D and J segments were amplified in a multiplex touch-down PCR with a mixed TRB-A/B primer pool. TCRdb ran its own pipeline on the public reads, namely fastp trimming at Q25 and MiXCR clone calling, and kept in-frame beta chains. Entries are consolidated by CDR3 protein sequence, retaining the most common genes and DNA. Here the sample has 20,000 or so distinct CDR3 sequences; approximately 35% occur a single time. About a sixth of the sample rests with the top ten. The source material was blood. The receptors were sampled from a human donor with a solid tumor.

Details on this clonotype: The germline gene is not matched at one end of the junction; a read error may be the cause. V gene TRBV19 combines with J gene TRBJ1-5; no reliable D call. The germline V gene encodes CDR1 LNHDA and CDR2 SQIVND (reference sequence). The CDR3 covers 15 residues. Here the CDR3 DNA reads TGTGCCAGTATCCCGGACGGGCTTAGCGATCAGCCCCAGCATTTT. This sequence encodes CASIPDGLSDQPQHF.

The chain uses TRBV14 and TRBJ2-3, with D perhaps TRBD1 or TRBD2 (5 bases each). The V gene lost 4 bases and the J gene lost 6 bases, with 20 bases spanning the gap. Looked up from germline, CDR1 is SGHDN and CDR2 is FVKESK. The CDR3 is made up of 16 amino acids. For the CDR3, the DNA is TGTGCCAGCAGCCTCCGTGGGGGAGCTAGCAGGGATACGCAGTATTTT. Protein sequence: CASSLRGGASRDTQYF. The full variable domain, rest sourced from reference TRBV14 and TRBJ2-3, is EAGVTQFPSHSVIEKGQTVTLRCDPISGHDNLYWYRRVMGKEIKFLLHFVKESKQDESGMPNNRFLAERTGGTYSTLKVQPAELEDSGVYFCASSLRGGASRDTQYFGPGTRLTVL.

The chain joins TRBV6-2 or TRBV6-3 to TRBJ1-1; perhaps TRBD1 as D (5 bases). This CDR3 has 15 residues. In germline, CDR1 is MNHEY, CDR2 SVGEGT. Trimming removed 2 bases at V and 2 bases at J, with 12 bases between. CDR3 residues: CASSYLQVPNTEAFF. CDR3 DNA: TGTGCCAGCAGTTACCTACAGGTTCCCAACACTGAAGCTTTCTTT.

By share, this clonotype counts as medium-sized. The chain has TRBV5-4 and TRBJ2-3; TRBD2 might be the D (5 bases). V lost 4 bases and J lost 1, with 13 bases in between. This CDR3 has 15 residues. Germline loops: CDR1 SGHNT, CDR2 YYREEE (reference sequence). The CDR3 spells CASSLPGLGTDTQYF. As DNA, the CDR3 is TGTGCCAGCAGCCTCCCGGGGTTGGGCACAGATACGCAGTATTTT.

The rearrangement uses TRBV30 and TRBJ2-2; D ambiguous. The V end was cut by 3 bases, the J end by 8 bases, with 13 bases between. CDR3 length: 13 residues. Germline V lookup: CDR1 GTSNPN, CDR2 SVGIG (reference sequence). In nucleotides, the CDR3 is TGTGCCTGGAGCGCCCTAAAAGCGGGGGAGCTGTTTTTT. This gives the protein CAWSALKAGELFF.

V usage is TRBV6-2 or TRBV6-3 and J usage is TRBJ1-5, with D possibly TRBD1 on 6 matching bases. The CDR3 is 13 amino acids. Germline assignment: CDR1 MNHEY and CDR2 SVGEGT. V lost 1 base to trimming and J lost 7 bases, with 8 bases between them. In nucleotides, the CDR3 is TGTGCCAGCAGTTACTTCGGACAGCAGCCCCAGCATTTT. It codes for CASSYFGQQPQHF.

The chain carries TRBV19 and TRBJ2-7; D perhaps matches TRBD2 (6 bases). Looked up from germline, CDR1 is LNHDA and CDR2 is SQIVND (reference sequence). There are 14 residues in the CDR3. V dropped 6 bases and J dropped 0 bases, with 12 bases sitting between them. The CDR3 is CASSPTTSSYEQYF. CDR3 DNA sequence: TGTGCCAGTAGCCCAACGACTAGCTCCTACGAGCAGTACTTC.

The chain is built from TRBV7-3 and TRBJ1-5; TRBD1 might be the D (6 bases). The germline V gene has CDR1 SGHTA and CDR2 FQGTGA. This CDR3 has 13 residues. V shed 6 bases and J shed 5 bases, with 11 bases lying between them. CDR3 DNA: TGTGCCAGCAGTCAGGGGCTAGATCAGCCCCAGCATTTT. Protein sequence: CASSQGLDQPQHF.

This clonotype was seen a single time. This chain connects TRBV30 to TRBJ1-6, with a possible D match to TRBD1 (6 bases). Germline CDR1 reads GTSNPN; CDR2 reads SVGIG (reference sequence). This CDR3 is 13 amino acids long. The CDR3 loop reads CAAGVSYNSPLHF. The DNA of the CDR3 is TGTGCTGCAGGGGTCTCCTATAATTCACCCCTCCACTTT.

This clonotype was seen a handful of times. This sequence joins TRBV6-1 and TRBJ2-2; D possibly corresponds to TRBD1 (6 bases). Germline V lookup: CDR1 MNHNS, CDR2 SASEGT. Trimming left V 6 bases short and J 1 base short, with 18 bases between. This CDR3 has 17 amino acids. CDR3 loop: CASRPLGTPKNTGELFF. The CDR3 DNA follows: TGTGCCAGCAGACCCCTCGGGACACCCAAGAACACCGGGGAGCTGTTTTTT.

The rearrangement links TRBV5-1 to TRBJ2-3, with D unresolved. CDR1 is SGHRS and CDR2 is YFSETQ in the germline V gene. Between the trimmed V and J ends, which lost 0 bases and 2 bases, there was a span of 10 bases. The length of the CDR3 is 15 residues. For the CDR3, the DNA is TGCGCCAGCAGCTTGGGCTCCGGGCCCACAGATACGCAGTATTTT. Residues: CASSLGSGPTDTQYF.

The rearrangement uses TRBV28 and TRBJ2-2, with D uncertain. The germline V gene has CDR1 MDHEN and CDR2 SYDVKM. CDR3 length: 10 residues. V was trimmed by 6 bases and J by 7 bases, leaving 3 bases between them. Here the CDR3 reads CASRSGELFF. The CDR3 DNA sequence: TGTGCCAGCAGGAGCGGGGAGCTGTTTTTT.

V gene TRBV28 combines with J gene TRBJ2-2, with a possible D match to TRBD1 (5 bases). The CDR3 has 14 amino acids. Per the germline V gene, CDR1 is MDHEN and CDR2 is SYDVKM. Trimming shortened V by 3 bases and J by 2 bases, and 7 bases separated the two germline ends. CDR3: CASSFQGNTGELFF. In DNA form, the CDR3 reads TGTGCCAGCAGTTTCCAGGGTAACACCGGGGAGCTGTTTTTT.

CDR3 protein: CASSPTSAGYEQYF. The CDR3, as DNA: TGTGCCAGCAGCCCGACTAGCGCGGGGTACGAGCAGTACTTC. This chain uses TRBV5-6 with TRBJ2-7; 8 bases are a match to TRBD2. With V trimmed by 4 bases and J by 4 bases, 7 bases remained unmatched. Germline V gene lookup returns CDR1 SGHDT and CDR2 YYEEEE. The CDR3 has 14 residues.

This clonotype was seen more than once but under ten times. The genes are TRBV7-2 and TRBJ2-7; 9 bases are a match to TRBD1. This CDR3 has 15 amino acids. Unmatched junction bases numbered 7, after V lost 4 bases and J lost 3 bases. CDR1 and CDR2 (germline): SGHTA, FQGNSA. DNA for the CDR3: TGTGCCAGCAGCTCCGCCCGGGACAGGGTCTACGAGCAGTACTTC. Protein sequence: CASSSARDRVYEQYF.

The V call is TRBV6-1, the J call TRBJ1-1, with D perhaps matching TRBD1 (5 bases). V was shortened by 6 bases and J by 1 base, with 6 bases between the two germline ends. This CDR3 contains 12 residues. CDR1 MNHNS and CDR2 SASEGT come from the germline V gene. The CDR3 loop is CASRGQNTEAFF. CDR3 DNA: TGTGCCAGCAGGGGGCAGAACACTGAAGCTTTCTTT.